A selection of T cell receptor beta chains follows, all from one sample in a study of blood T cell repertoires in COVID-19. Assay used: immunoSEQ multiplex PCR; TCRdb lists only in-frame clones, some missing. The sample has over 350,000 clones; around 89% are singletons. Source material: peripheral blood. The receptors here all came from a woman in her thirties with acute or convalescent COVID-19. Both conserved end residues are part of each CDR3. A D gene is named only where the DNA matches it firmly. Expanded clones are given a class, and other clones once, few, many or no size at all.

v_gene	abundance	j_gene	d_gene	CDR3nt	CDR3aa
TRBV30	NA	TRBJ1-2	TRBD1	TGTGCCTGGAGTGACCTGACAGGGGGCGAATATGGCTACACCTTC	CAWSDLTGGEYGYTF
TRBV12-3/TRBV12-4	NA	TRBJ1-2	NA	TGTGCCAGCAGTTTAGGAGTAACGTATGGCTACACCTTC	CASSLGVTYGYTF
TRBV5-1	NA	TRBJ2-3	NA	TGCGCCAGCAGCCTTAGCTGGAGCACAGATACGCAGTATTTT	CASSLSWSTDTQYF
TRBV19	NA	TRBJ1-2	NA	TGTGCCAGTAGCCCTCTGGGGGGGTTAGGCTACACCTTC	CASSPLGGLGYTF
TRBV2	NA	TRBJ2-3	NA	TGTGCCAGCAGTGATCGGGGCACAGATACGCAGTATTTT	CASSDRGTDTQYF
TRBV14	NA	TRBJ2-5	NA	TGTGCCAGCAGCCGGGGCCCTGCCTCGTCGGAAGAGACCCAGTACTTC	CASSRGPASSEETQYF
TRBV27	few	TRBJ2-3	NA	TGTGCCAGCAGTTTCGGGGGCACAGATACGCAGTATTTT	CASSFGGTDTQYF
TRBV10-2	NA	TRBJ1-1	NA	TGCGCCAGCAGGACCGGACAGATGAACACTGAAGCTTTCTTT	CASRTGQMNTEAFF
TRBV12-3/TRBV12-4	NA	TRBJ2-7	TRBD1	TGTGCCAGCAGACGGACAGGAGCCTACGAGCAGTACTTC	CASRRTGAYEQYF
TRBV5-1	NA	TRBJ1-1	TRBD1	TGCGCCAGCAGCTTCACCGGGACAGGGGGCACTGAAGCTTTCTTT	CASSFTGTGGTEAFF
TRBV5-1	once	TRBJ1-6	NA	TGCGCCCGCGGGGGCGGGGGGCTGGGCTATAATTCACCCCTCCACTTT	CARGGGGLGYNSPLHF
TRBV30	NA	TRBJ1-6	NA	TGTGCCTGGAGTGTACGGACCGGGAGCTCCTATAATTCACCCCTCCACTTT	CAWSVRTGSSYNSPLHF
TRBV2	NA	TRBJ2-3	NA	TGTGCCAGCAATACTGCTACAGATACGCAGTATTTT	CASNTATDTQYF
TRBV2	NA	TRBJ2-5	NA	TGTGCCAGCAGTTTAAGGGGCGAGACCCAGTACTTC	CASSLRGETQYF
TRBV30	NA	TRBJ1-5	TRBD1	TGTGCCTGGAGTAGACAGGGTGGAAATCAGCCCCAGCATTTT	CAWSRQGGNQPQHF
TRBV9	NA	TRBJ1-5	NA	TGTGCCAGCAGCGCCGGCGGTTATAGCAATCAGCCCCAGCATTTT	CASSAGGYSNQPQHF
TRBV5-1	NA	TRBJ1-5	TRBD1	TGCGCCAGCAGCTCTCCGACAGGGGGACAGCCCCAGCATTTT	CASSSPTGGQPQHF
TRBV6-1	NA	TRBJ1-1	NA	TGTGCCAGCAGTGAGCTGGGCCGGAACACTGAAGCTTTCTTT	CASSELGRNTEAFF
TRBV6-5	NA	TRBJ1-2	TRBD1	TGTGCCAGCAGTCCCATGGACAGGGGGGGAAACACCTTC	CASSPMDRGGNTF
TRBV4-1	once	TRBJ2-7	NA	TGCGCCAGCAGCCAAGATTCGTACAGAAACTACGAGCAGTACTTC	CASSQDSYRNYEQYF
TRBV6-1	NA	TRBJ1-1	NA	TGTGCCAGCAGTGAAGTACGAGGGAACCCCATGAACACTGAAGCTTTCTTT	CASSEVRGNPMNTEAFF
TRBV5-1	NA	TRBJ2-7	NA	TGCGCCAGCAGCTTGGGACAGTCCTACGAGCAGTACTTC	CASSLGQSYEQYF
TRBV19	NA	TRBJ2-3	TRBD1	TGTGCCAGTAGTGACCACCTGACAGGGGCTTCAGATACGCAGTATTTT	CASSDHLTGASDTQYF
TRBV7-9	NA	TRBJ2-7	NA	TGTGCCAGCAGCTTGGGCCTACGCGAGCAGTACTTC	CASSLGLREQYF
TRBV15	NA	TRBJ2-3	TRBD2	TGTGCCACCAGCAGCGGGGGGAGCACAGATACGCAGTATTTT	CATSSGGSTDTQYF
TRBV18	NA	TRBJ2-7	TRBD2	TGTGCCAGCTCACCAGGGGGACTAGCGGGGTACGAGCAGTACTTC	CASSPGGLAGYEQYF
TRBV4-1	once	TRBJ2-7	NA	TGCGCCAGCAGCCAAGAACGAGGGGGGGGTGAGCAGTACTTC	CASSQERGGGEQYF
TRBV5-8	NA	TRBJ1-2	NA	TGTGCCAGCAGCATGTCCTCTTGGACACATTATGGCTACACCTTC	CASSMSSWTHYGYTF
TRBV7-6	NA	TRBJ2-7	TRBD2	TGTGCCAGCAGCTTACGGGGGGGCGTCTCCTACGAGCAGTACTTC	CASSLRGGVSYEQYF
TRBV18	NA	TRBJ1-4	TRBD1	TGTGCCAGCTCACCAAGTGGCAGGGGGCTTGGTAGAAGTGAAAAACTGTTTTTT	CASSPSGRGLGRSEKLFF
TRBV9	NA	TRBJ2-1	NA	TGTGCCAGCAGCGTAGCAGACACTGTGACCTACAATGAGCAGTTCTTC	CASSVADTVTYNEQFF
TRBV3-1/TRBV3-2	NA	TRBJ2-1	TRBD1	TGTGCCAGCAGCCAACAACCGGGACAGGGATCTAGTGAGCAGTTCTTC	CASSQQPGQGSSEQFF
TRBV19	NA	TRBJ1-2	NA	TGTGCCAGTACATCAGGGATGACGGGCTACACCTTC	CASTSGMTGYTF
TRBV6-5	NA	TRBJ1-2	NA	TGTGCCAGCTATATGGGCCCTAACTATGGCTACACCTTC	CASYMGPNYGYTF
TRBV12-5	NA	TRBJ1-6	NA	TGTGCTAGTGGCCGAGGTCTAGAAGGAACTAATTCACCCCTCCACTTT	CASGRGLEGTNSPLHF